This T cell receptor (beta chain) was observed in a study of CD8+ T cells in alopecia areata. Reverse transcribed after extraction, RNA yielded cDNA as the sequencing template. Clones were sequenced by immunoSEQ multiplex PCR, and TCRdb holds only the in-frame ones, with some missing. The repertoire holds roughly 150,000 clones, with 55% as singletons. The sequencing sample was made of CD4+ T cells sorted from blood. The receptor was derived from a human donor in good health.

The chain's CDR3 is CASIKSGGGNEQFF. DNA for the CDR3: TGTGCCAGCATCAAATCTGGGGGGGGAAATGAGCAGTTCTTC. V is TRBV6-5 and J is TRBJ2-1, with 7 bases identical to TRBD2. The germline CDR1 and CDR2 sequences are MNHEY and SVGAGI. V lost 7 bases and J lost 7; bases outside the gene matches: 10. The CDR3 covers 14 residues.